One sample yielded the 8 T cell receptor beta chains listed below, sequenced in a study of OX40 agonist ivuxolimab in advanced cancers. The assay was immunoSEQ multiplex PCR, and TCRdb's table has in-frame clones only and misses some. The sample shows roughly 80,000 clones, around 86% of them seen only once. Sequencing used CD4+ or CD8+ T cells sorted from blood, obtained in a trial of the OX40 agonist ivuxolimab. These TCRs come from an adult with an advanced solid tumor such as melanoma, head and neck, liver or kidney cancer.

This chain uses TRBV5-6 with TRBJ2-4; D call uncertain. The length of the CDR3 is 14 residues. Between the trimmed V and J ends, which lost 2 bases and 9 bases, there was a span of 15 bases. Germline CDR1 SGHDT, CDR2 YYEEEE. CDR3 in amino acids: CASSFLTGRGIQYF. CDR3 nucleotides: TGTGCCAGCAGCTTTTTAACCGGACGAGGCATTCAGTACTTC. The full variable domain, rest sourced from reference TRBV5-6 and TRBJ2-4, is DAGVTQSPTHLIKTRGQQVTLRCSPKSGHDTVSWYQQALGQGPQFIFQYYEEEERQRGNFPDRFSGHQFPNYSSELNVNALLLGDSALYLCASSFLTGRGIQYFGAGTRLSVL.

V usage is TRBV6-1 and J usage is TRBJ1-1; D is possibly TRBD1 (5 bases). V was cut by 8 bases and J by 1 base, with 11 bases left in between. From germline, CDR1 is MNHNS and CDR2 SASEGT. CDR3 length equals 13 residues. The CDR3 nucleotides read TGTGCCAGCGAGAGACAGAAGAACACTGAAGCTTTCTTT. Protein product: CASERQKNTEAFF.

V and J are TRBV6-1 and TRBJ2-7, with 8 bases fitting TRBD1. The CDR3 has 15 amino acids. V shed 6 bases and J 4 bases; nucleotides not matched to a gene: 11. The germline V gene has CDR1 MNHNS and CDR2 SASEGT. The CDR3 spells CASRSAGTGRYEQYF. The CDR3 DNA sequence: TGTGCCAGCAGGAGCGCCGGGACAGGTCGGTACGAGCAGTACTTC.

This clone was found once. V is TRBV5-6 and J is TRBJ1-2; no firm D call. The CDR3 runs 15 residues. CDR1 is SGHDT and CDR2 is YYEEEE in the germline V gene. V gave up 1 base and J gave up 8 bases, with 18 bases separating them. The CDR3: CASSLMTGRGEGYTF. DNA for the CDR3: TGTGCCAGCAGCTTGATGACGGGCCGCGGGGAAGGCTACACCTTC.

The chain recombines TRBV27 with TRBJ1-1, with D hard to call. The germline V gene has CDR1 MNHEY and CDR2 SMNVEV (reference sequence). This CDR3 is 14 amino acids long. Trimming stripped 3 bases from V and 1 base from J, with 9 bases between. The CDR3 DNA is TGTGCCAGCAGTTTCGGCGACCAGAACACTGAAGCTTTCTTT. Its protein is CASSFGDQNTEAFF.

About this clone: Other DNA sequences from this sample encode an identical CDR3 as well. The J gene is TRBJ1-2, the V gene TRBV6-1; the D is unclear. Germline V CDR1 and CDR2: MNHNS, SASEGT. The V end lost 5 bases, the J end lost 4 bases, and 5 bases lay between the germline ends. The CDR3 runs 11 residues. Written as DNA, the CDR3 is TGTGCCAGCAGTTCTACCTATGGCTACACCTTC. It encodes CASSSTYGYTF.

This clone came up once. The gene calls are TRBV7-6 and TRBJ2-3, with D possibly TRBD1 on 6 matching bases. The CDR3 spans 14 residues. V lost 4 bases, J lost 2 bases, and 10 bases lay in between. Per germline, CDR1 SGHVS and CDR2 FNYEAQ. CDR3: CASSSGQNTDTQYF. CDR3 nucleotide sequence: TGTGCCAGCAGCTCTGGACAGAACACAGATACGCAGTATTTT.

The V call is TRBV2, the J call TRBJ2-1; 9 nucleotides align to TRBD2. Germline V lookup: CDR1 SNHLY, CDR2 FYNNEI. CDR3 size: 11 residues. J was trimmed by 14 bases and V by 5 bases; bases with no gene match: 4. CDR3 coding DNA: TGTGCCAGCAGTCGGACTAGCGATGAGTTCTTC. It translates to CASSRTSDEFF.